This is a list of T cell receptor beta chains from one sample in a study of T cell responses to AZD1222 COVID-19 vaccine. Data came from immunoSEQ multiplex PCR; TCRdb stores just in-frame clones and leaves some out. The data show about 170,000 clones, with approximately 95% seen just once and roughly 3.8% held by the top ten. The sample consisted of peripheral blood, taken on day 0 of AZD1222 vaccination. The receptors here all came from an adult in good health. The conserved cysteine and the conserved F or W are not part of the CDR3 here. The order of the fields is CDR3 protein, V gene, J gene, clone size. Clone size appears in some rows only: once, few, many, or a class for an expanded clone.

ASSSVAGRPDTQY	TRBV9	TRBJ2-3	.
ASSFFGGIGSYNEQF	TRBV7-6	TRBJ2-1	.
ASSATQYSNQPQH	TRBV7-8	TRBJ1-5	.
ASSQGGRETQY	TRBV4-1	TRBJ2-5	.
ASKRDSYQF	TRBV11-2	TRBJ2-1	.
ASRVGRMNTEAF	TRBV2	TRBJ1-1	.
SVEVVRGYEQY	TRBV29-1	TRBJ2-7	.
SVFQGELF	TRBV29-1	TRBJ2-2	once
ASSLVRDRSIGYT	TRBV5-6	TRBJ1-2	.
ASSYSTGGVVSPLH	TRBV6-5	TRBJ1-6	once
ASRDRMGGSSYEQY	TRBV11-2	TRBJ2-7	.
ASSPGDGGQPQH	TRBV18	TRBJ1-5	.
ASSFDNEQF	TRBV5-1	TRBJ2-1	.
ASSPRQGREQY	TRBV12-3/TRBV12-4	TRBJ2-7	.
ASSPTHHWELF	TRBV3-1/TRBV3-2	TRBJ2-2	once
ASSEFKRVAYNEQF	TRBV10-1	TRBJ2-1	once
ASSRRTGGADEQF	TRBV18	TRBJ2-1	.
ASSFLPGERYEQY	TRBV11-3	TRBJ2-7	.
ASSSQGPTEAF	TRBV27	TRBJ1-1	.
ASSLFSPGLGGSDEQF	TRBV11-2	TRBJ2-1	.
ASSPPRGSTEAF	TRBV18	TRBJ1-1	few
ASRVNTEAF	TRBV14	TRBJ1-1	.
ASGLVRAGGETQY	TRBV12-5	TRBJ2-5	.
ASLPNSGQGNTF	TRBV19	TRBJ1-1	.
ASSPVFPSLGEQF	TRBV4-2	TRBJ2-1	.
ASSPKTGTNTEAF	TRBV5-1	TRBJ1-1	.
ASSYEGNTIY	TRBV7-9	TRBJ1-3	.
ASSSDGGVNTEAF	TRBV7-9	TRBJ1-1	.
ASSFDGTGGYEQY	TRBV5-1	TRBJ2-7	few
ASSPQTGSEGYT	TRBV18	TRBJ1-2	.